The rows below give T cell receptor beta chains drawn from one sample of a study of blood T cell repertoires in COVID-19. Only in-frame clones appear in the TCRdb table, and some are missing; sequencing was by immunoSEQ multiplex PCR. The sample gives 150,000 to 200,000 clones, 85% of which show up once; 3% to 4% is in the top ten. Input material: peripheral blood. The receptor set was obtained from a human donor with acute or convalescent COVID-19. The donor label of this sample is uncertain. Each CDR3 is given with its conserved first and last residue. Fields, in order: D gene, J gene, clone size, V gene, CDR3 length, CDR3 DNA, CDR3 protein. D genes are given only for firm matches. Clone sizes are given selectively: once, few, many, or a class where the clone is expanded.

d_call: TRBD1
j_call: TRBJ2-1
clone_size: .
v_call: TRBV24-1
cdr3_length: 15
cdr3_nt: TGTGCCACCAGTGAGGCCGGGACAGGGGACAATGAGCAGTTCTTC
cdr3_aa: CATSEAGTGDNEQFF

d_call: .
j_call: TRBJ1-3
clone_size: once
v_call: TRBV6-5
cdr3_length: 12
cdr3_nt: TGTGCCAGCAGGAGTCCCCTAAACACCATATATTTT
cdr3_aa: CASRSPLNTIYF

d_call: .
j_call: TRBJ1-2
clone_size: .
v_call: TRBV18
cdr3_length: 16
cdr3_nt: TGTGCCAGCTCACCACCGGGGCGACAGGACCCCTATGGCTACACCTTC
cdr3_aa: CASSPPGRQDPYGYTF

d_call: .
j_call: TRBJ1-5
clone_size: .
v_call: TRBV19
cdr3_length: 15
cdr3_nt: TGTGCCAGTACTAGGGGAGGAGGGGGCAATCAGCCCCAGCATTTT
cdr3_aa: CASTRGGGGNQPQHF

d_call: TRBD1
j_call: TRBJ1-1
clone_size: .
v_call: TRBV4-2
cdr3_length: 16
cdr3_nt: TGTGCCAGCAGCCATGTAATGGGACAGGGGAGGGCTGAAGCTTTCTTT
cdr3_aa: CASSHVMGQGRAEAFF

d_call: TRBD2
j_call: TRBJ2-2
clone_size: .
v_call: TRBV5-1
cdr3_length: 17
cdr3_nt: TGCGCCAGCAGCTACGGACTAGCGGGGGGCAGGACCGGGGAGCTGTTTTTT
cdr3_aa: CASSYGLAGGRTGELFF

d_call: .
j_call: TRBJ1-2
clone_size: .
v_call: TRBV7-9
cdr3_length: 13
cdr3_nt: TGTGCCAGCAGCCCTCGACAGGAGGCTGGCTACACCTTC
cdr3_aa: CASSPRQEAGYTF

d_call: .
j_call: TRBJ1-5
clone_size: once
v_call: TRBV4-1
cdr3_length: 16
cdr3_nt: TGCGCCAGCAGCCAAGGGCGGGGGTCTCTAAATCAGCCCCAGCATTTT
cdr3_aa: CASSQGRGSLNQPQHF

d_call: .
j_call: TRBJ1-1
clone_size: .
v_call: TRBV5-1
cdr3_length: 15
cdr3_nt: TGCGCCAGCAGCTTGGGTGTAGGGCAAGGGGCTGAAGCTTTCTTT
cdr3_aa: CASSLGVGQGAEAFF

d_call: .
j_call: TRBJ1-5
clone_size: .
v_call: TRBV7-9
cdr3_length: 17
cdr3_nt: TGTGCCAGCAGCCCTATCGGGGCGGGAGCTAGGGCTCAGCCCCAGCATTTT
cdr3_aa: CASSPIGAGARAQPQHF

d_call: TRBD1
j_call: TRBJ1-1
clone_size: .
v_call: TRBV4-1
cdr3_length: 15
cdr3_nt: TGCGCCAGCAGCCAAGACCTAGGGGGCCGGACTGAAGCTTTCTTT
cdr3_aa: CASSQDLGGRTEAFF

d_call: .
j_call: TRBJ1-1
clone_size: .
v_call: TRBV3-1/TRBV3-2
cdr3_length: 16
cdr3_nt: TGTGCCAGCAGCCAAGTTAGGGACTGGAAGGGTAGTGAAGCTTTCTTT
cdr3_aa: CASSQVRDWKGSEAFF

d_call: .
j_call: TRBJ2-7
clone_size: .
v_call: TRBV12-2
cdr3_length: 14
cdr3_nt: TGTGCAAGTCGACGCAGCAGGGGATCCTACGAGCAGTACTTC
cdr3_aa: CASRRSRGSYEQYF

d_call: TRBD1
j_call: TRBJ2-6
clone_size: .
v_call: TRBV5-1
cdr3_length: 16
cdr3_nt: TGCGCCAGCAGCACGGGACAGGGCTCTGGGGCCAACGTCCTGACTTTC
cdr3_aa: CASSTGQGSGANVLTF

d_call: TRBD1
j_call: TRBJ1-5
clone_size: .
v_call: TRBV6-5
cdr3_length: 16
cdr3_nt: TGTGCCAGCAGTTACTCGTCCGGGACAGGGATTCAGCCCCAGCATTTT
cdr3_aa: CASSYSSGTGIQPQHF

d_call: .
j_call: TRBJ1-1
clone_size: .
v_call: TRBV2
cdr3_length: 13
cdr3_nt: TGTGCCAGCCTGCGGCGATGGGACACTGAAGCTTTCTTT
cdr3_aa: CASLRRWDTEAFF

d_call: .
j_call: TRBJ1-4
clone_size: .
v_call: TRBV7-8
cdr3_length: 15
cdr3_nt: TGTGCCAGCAGCTTAGCGACCTTGGGGGGTGAAAAACTGTTTTTT
cdr3_aa: CASSLATLGGEKLFF

d_call: .
j_call: TRBJ1-5
clone_size: .
v_call: TRBV7-8
cdr3_length: 16
cdr3_nt: TGTGCCAGCCGGAGGGATGGGAGATATAGCAATCAGCCCCAGCATTTT
cdr3_aa: CASRRDGRYSNQPQHF

d_call: TRBD1
j_call: TRBJ2-7
clone_size: .
v_call: TRBV5-1
cdr3_length: 16
cdr3_nt: TGCGCCAGCAGCTTGGTCGACAGGGCCCAATCCTACGAGCAGTACTTC
cdr3_aa: CASSLVDRAQSYEQYF

d_call: TRBD1
j_call: TRBJ1-5
clone_size: .
v_call: TRBV11-2
cdr3_length: 13
cdr3_nt: TGTGCCAGCAGCTTCGACAGGGACCAGCCCCAGCATTTT
cdr3_aa: CASSFDRDQPQHF

d_call: .
j_call: TRBJ1-2
clone_size: .
v_call: TRBV27
cdr3_length: 16
cdr3_nt: TGTGCCAGCAGTTTAATAGGACAGACAGCGTCGTATGGCTACACCTTC
cdr3_aa: CASSLIGQTASYGYTF

d_call: TRBD1
j_call: TRBJ2-1
clone_size: .
v_call: TRBV2
cdr3_length: 14
cdr3_nt: TGTGCCAGCCGTGACAGGGTCTCCTACAATGAGCAGTTCTTC
cdr3_aa: CASRDRVSYNEQFF

d_call: .
j_call: TRBJ1-5
clone_size: .
v_call: TRBV28
cdr3_length: 18
cdr3_nt: TGTGCCAGCAGAGCTGGGACTTGGGGAACGCAGAGAAATCAGCCCCAGCATTTT
cdr3_aa: CASRAGTWGTQRNQPQHF

d_call: .
j_call: TRBJ2-2
clone_size: .
v_call: TRBV18
cdr3_length: 16
cdr3_nt: TGTGCCAGCTCTGACAGAAGTCACTCGAACACCGGGGAGCTGTTTTTT
cdr3_aa: CASSDRSHSNTGELFF

d_call: .
j_call: TRBJ2-7
clone_size: .
v_call: TRBV5-1
cdr3_length: 13
cdr3_nt: TGCGCCAGCAGCTTTGACACGGACTACGAGCAGTACTTC
cdr3_aa: CASSFDTDYEQYF

d_call: .
j_call: TRBJ1-1
clone_size: .
v_call: TRBV29-1
cdr3_length: 11
cdr3_nt: TGCAGCGTGCAGGAATACACTGAAGCTTTCTTT
cdr3_aa: CSVQEYTEAFF

d_call: .
j_call: TRBJ1-3
clone_size: .
v_call: TRBV12-3/TRBV12-4
cdr3_length: 12
cdr3_nt: TGTGCCAGCAGCTCCGCTGGAAACACCATATATTTT
cdr3_aa: CASSSAGNTIYF

d_call: .
j_call: TRBJ1-6
clone_size: .
v_call: TRBV11-1
cdr3_length: 14
cdr3_nt: TGTGCCAGCAACGTCGGGCAGGGGAATTCACCCCTCCACTTT
cdr3_aa: CASNVGQGNSPLHF

d_call: .
j_call: TRBJ1-6
clone_size: .
v_call: TRBV2
cdr3_length: 14
cdr3_nt: TGTGCCAGCAGTGAGGCAGGGGCTAATTCACCCCTCCACTTT
cdr3_aa: CASSEAGANSPLHF

d_call: TRBD1
j_call: TRBJ2-5
clone_size: .
v_call: TRBV24-1
cdr3_length: 14
cdr3_nt: TGTGCCACCAGCGACGGACAGGTGGGCGAGACCCAGTACTTC
cdr3_aa: CATSDGQVGETQYF

d_call: .
j_call: TRBJ2-3
clone_size: .
v_call: TRBV6-5
cdr3_length: 14
cdr3_nt: TGTGCCAGCAGGACGGGGGGCGCGGGGGATACGCAGTATTTT
cdr3_aa: CASRTGGAGDTQYF

d_call: TRBD1
j_call: TRBJ2-2
clone_size: few
v_call: TRBV19
cdr3_length: 15
cdr3_nt: TGTGCCAGTAGTAACCCGGGACAGCTCACCGGGGAGCTGTTTTTT
cdr3_aa: CASSNPGQLTGELFF

d_call: .
j_call: TRBJ1-3
clone_size: .
v_call: TRBV3-1/TRBV3-2
cdr3_length: 17
cdr3_nt: TGTGCCAGCAGCCTTCGACCCCAGGGCAGTTCTGGAAACACCATATATTTT
cdr3_aa: CASSLRPQGSSGNTIYF

d_call: TRBD1
j_call: TRBJ2-4
clone_size: once
v_call: TRBV5-4
cdr3_length: 16
cdr3_nt: TGTGCCAGCAGCTCGCTGACAGGGAAGGCCAAAAACATTCAGTACTTC
cdr3_aa: CASSSLTGKAKNIQYF

d_call: .
j_call: TRBJ2-2
clone_size: .
v_call: TRBV6-5
cdr3_length: 16
cdr3_nt: TGTGCCAGCAGTTCCCCTCCGGGACACTACACCGGGGAGCTGTTTTTT
cdr3_aa: CASSSPPGHYTGELFF

d_call: .
j_call: TRBJ1-4
clone_size: .
v_call: TRBV30
cdr3_length: 14
cdr3_nt: TGTGCCTGGAGTGTGGGGCAGCCTAATGAAAAACTGTTTTTT
cdr3_aa: CAWSVGQPNEKLFF

d_call: TRBD1
j_call: TRBJ1-2
clone_size: once
v_call: TRBV15
cdr3_length: 16
cdr3_nt: TGTGCCACCAGCAGAGATGCACAGGGGAGCTTCTATGGCTACACCTTC
cdr3_aa: CATSRDAQGSFYGYTF

d_call: .
j_call: TRBJ1-5
clone_size: .
v_call: TRBV19
cdr3_length: 11
cdr3_nt: TGTGCCAGTAGTATGTACGGTCCCCAGCATTTT
cdr3_aa: CASSMYGPQHF

d_call: TRBD1
j_call: TRBJ1-4
clone_size: once
v_call: TRBV28
cdr3_length: 14
cdr3_nt: TGTGCCAGCAGTTTAATGGACAGGGATGAAAAACTGTTTTTT
cdr3_aa: CASSLMDRDEKLFF

d_call: .
j_call: TRBJ2-7
clone_size: .
v_call: TRBV5-1
cdr3_length: 12
cdr3_nt: TGCGCCAGCAGCTTGGCAGGTCACGAGCAGTACTTC
cdr3_aa: CASSLAGHEQYF

d_call: .
j_call: TRBJ2-2
clone_size: .
v_call: TRBV9
cdr3_length: 11
cdr3_nt: TGTGCCAGCAGCTCTCTTGGGGAGCTGTTTTTT
cdr3_aa: CASSSLGELFF

d_call: TRBD2
j_call: TRBJ2-5
clone_size: .
v_call: TRBV7-9
cdr3_length: 17
cdr3_nt: TGTGCCAGCAGCTTAGGGTTGTCTAGCGGGCCCCAAGAGACCCAGTACTTC
cdr3_aa: CASSLGLSSGPQETQYF

d_call: .
j_call: TRBJ1-6
clone_size: .
v_call: TRBV13
cdr3_length: 19
cdr3_nt: TGTGCCAGCAGCTTATTGGGGGGAAAAGGGTCCTCCTATAATTCACCCCTCCACTTT
cdr3_aa: CASSLLGGKGSSYNSPLHF

d_call: TRBD2
j_call: TRBJ2-7
clone_size: .
v_call: TRBV28
cdr3_length: 15
cdr3_nt: TGTGCCAGCAGTTCCGGGACTAGCGGCTCCTACGAGCAGTACTTC
cdr3_aa: CASSSGTSGSYEQYF

d_call: TRBD2
j_call: TRBJ2-3
clone_size: .
v_call: TRBV5-6
cdr3_length: 18
cdr3_nt: TGTGCCAGCAGCCTGGGACTCTTTAGCGGGGGGGCCCCAGATACGCAGTATTTT
cdr3_aa: CASSLGLFSGGAPDTQYF

d_call: .
j_call: TRBJ1-5
clone_size: .
v_call: TRBV4-2
cdr3_length: 14
cdr3_nt: TGTGCCAGCAGCCTTGACAGCTCCAATCAGCCCCAGCATTTT
cdr3_aa: CASSLDSSNQPQHF

d_call: TRBD1
j_call: TRBJ1-3
clone_size: once
v_call: TRBV19
cdr3_length: 16
cdr3_nt: TGTGCCAGTAGTATTTTGGGACAGGGAGATGGAAACACCATATATTTT
cdr3_aa: CASSILGQGDGNTIYF

d_call: TRBD1
j_call: TRBJ1-1
clone_size: .
v_call: TRBV30
cdr3_length: 16
cdr3_nt: TGTGCCTGGATCCCCCTCAGGGGGACCAAGAACACTGAAGCTTTCTTT
cdr3_aa: CAWIPLRGTKNTEAFF

d_call: TRBD1
j_call: TRBJ1-1
clone_size: .
v_call: TRBV5-1
cdr3_length: 14
cdr3_nt: TGCGCCAGCAGCTGGGCCGGGACAGGGCTTGAGGCTTTCTTT
cdr3_aa: CASSWAGTGLEAFF

d_call: .
j_call: TRBJ1-4
clone_size: .
v_call: TRBV28
cdr3_length: 15
cdr3_nt: TGTGCCAGCAGACCCTCCTGGGCGCAGAATGAAAAACTGTTTTTT
cdr3_aa: CASRPSWAQNEKLFF

d_call: .
j_call: TRBJ1-6
clone_size: .
v_call: TRBV6-5
cdr3_length: 14
cdr3_nt: TGTGCCAGCAGTTACGGGACAAAGAATTCACCCCTCCACTTT
cdr3_aa: CASSYGTKNSPLHF

d_call: .
j_call: TRBJ2-1
clone_size: once
v_call: TRBV3-1/TRBV3-2
cdr3_length: 13
cdr3_nt: TGTGCCAGCTCTTCCCAGATATACAATGAGCAGTTCTTC
cdr3_aa: CASSSQIYNEQFF

d_call: TRBD2
j_call: TRBJ2-7
clone_size: .
v_call: TRBV5-1
cdr3_length: 15
cdr3_nt: TGCGCCAGCAGGCCTTCGGGCGGGGGGGGCTACGAGCAGTACTTC
cdr3_aa: CASRPSGGGGYEQYF